This is a list of T cell receptor beta chains from one sample in a study of blood T cells in healthy people across ages. TCRdb independently ran MiXCR on the 5' RACE reads; one entry per CDR3 protein. The sample includes fewer than 2 million distinct CDR3 sequences, approximately 39% of them seen just once. The sequenced sample was blood. The receptors originated from a human donor in good health. Both conserved end residues are part of each CDR3. The D gene is left open where the match is weak. Clone sizes are given selectively: once, few, many, or a class where the clone is expanded.

j_call,v_call,clone_size,d_call,cdr3_aa,cdr3_nt
TRBJ2-7,TRBV9,-,-,CASSAALSYEQYF,TGTGCCAGCAGCGCCGCCCTTTCCTACGAGCAGTACTTC
TRBJ2-7,TRBV5-1,-,TRBD1,CASSLRGGDRLHEQYF,TGCGCCAGCAGCTTGAGGGGCGGGGACAGGCTCCACGAGCAGTACTTC
TRBJ2-1,TRBV19,-,TRBD1,CASSIRQGAWNEQFF,TGTGCCAGTAGTATTAGGCAGGGGGCATGGAATGAGCAGTTCTTC
TRBJ2-5,TRBV2,-,TRBD2,CASHLRRTSGVTQYF,TGTGCCAGCCATCTACGCCGGACTAGCGGGGTGACCCAGTACTTC
TRBJ2-1,TRBV6-2/TRBV6-3,-,-,CASSYSDGDYNEQFF,TGTGCCAGCAGTTACTCGGACGGGGATTACAATGAGCAGTTCTTC
TRBJ2-5,TRBV4-3,-,-,CASSQDFSGQTQYF,TGCGCCAGCAGCCAAGATTTTTCCGGGCAGACCCAGTACTTC
TRBJ1-2,TRBV15,-,-,CATSRDVGAYGYTF,TGTGCCACCAGCAGAGATGTAGGGGCCTATGGCTACACCTTC
TRBJ2-5,TRBV7-9,-,-,CASSPTGFMDSNRQETQYF,TGTGCCAGCAGCCCCACGGGATTTATGGACTCCAACAGACAAGAGACCCAGTACTTC
TRBJ2-1,TRBV6-1,-,-,CASSEWLPYNEQFF,TGTGCCAGCAGTGAGTGGCTACCATACAATGAGCAGTTCTTC
TRBJ1-2,TRBV2,-,TRBD1,CASSQQGAGYGYTF,TGTGCCAGCAGCCAACAGGGGGCAGGGTATGGCTACACCTTC
TRBJ1-5,TRBV4-1,few,-,CASSQVDMGLNSNQPQHF,TGCGCCAGCAGCCAAGTGGATATGGGACTTAATAGCAATCAGCCCCAGCATTTT
TRBJ2-1,TRBV6-5,-,-,CAGSYQGFEQFF,TGTGCCGGCAGTTACCAGGGGTTTGAGCAGTTCTTC